This passage covers 5 T cell receptor beta chains from one sample sequenced in a study of T cells in Graves' hyperthyroidism and ophthalmopathy (dated by TCRdb to the late 2010s). Libraries came from multiplex PCR. Sequencing relied on an Illumina HiSeq 2000. The TCR beta CDR3 regions were amplified from RNA transcripts. A first-round RT-PCR of the TCR CDR3 used the HTBI primer set with the Qiagen OneStep RT-PCR kit. TCRdb cleaned the public reads at Q25 with fastp, built clones with MiXCR and kept in-frame beta chains. Entries that share a CDR3 protein sequence are merged under the most common genes and DNA. A total of roughly 350,000 distinct CDR3 sequences appear in this sample, approximately 15% of them only once. The ten largest clones take up around 23% of the sample. Sequences were obtained from blood. These receptors all stem from a woman aged 30 to 39 with Graves' hyperthyroidism.

This clonotype was counted many times. The chain joins TRBV6-1 to TRBJ1-1; D remains ambiguous. The CDR3 is 12 residues long. The V end lost 1 base, the J end lost 8 bases, and 8 bases lay between the germline ends. Looked up from germline, CDR1 is MNHNS and CDR2 is SASEGT. Here the CDR3 reads CASSEVIVEAFF. As DNA, the CDR3 is TGTGCCAGCAGTGAAGTAATAGTGGAAGCTTTCTTT.

This clonotype was seen many times. This chain links TRBV6-2 or TRBV6-3 with TRBJ1-5, with TRBD1 identical over 8 bases. The CDR3 spans 14 residues. V was pared by 8 bases and J by 4 bases, with 7 bases of the junction left unmatched. Germline V gene lookup returns CDR1 MNHEY and CDR2 SVGEGT. The CDR3 coding sequence is TGTGCCAGCGGAACAGGGGGTGTGAATCAGCCCCAGCATTTT. This gives the protein CASGTGGVNQPQHF.

This clonotype was observed at least ten times. The chain has TRBV2 and TRBJ1-3, with D perhaps TRBD1 (5 bases). CDR1 is SNHLY, CDR2 FYNNEI, per germline. The germline V and J ends were trimmed by 3 bases and 0 bases, with 9 bases remaining between them. This CDR3 has 15 residues. The CDR3 DNA reads TGTGCCAGCAGTGATGGGGCGAACTCTGGAAACACCATATATTTT. Translation gives CASSDGANSGNTIYF.

This clonotype was detected ten times or more. This chain joins TRBV7-6 and TRBJ2-1; 7 nucleotides match TRBD2. This CDR3 is 11 amino acids long. The germline V gene encodes CDR1 SGHVS and CDR2 FNYEAQ. With V trimmed by 5 bases and J by 10 bases, 2 bases remained unmatched. DNA of the CDR3: TGTGCCAGCAGCCCGGGACTAGAGCAGTTCTTC. It yields the protein CASSPGLEQFF.

This chain uses TRBV24-1 with TRBJ2-5; the match to TRBD1 covers 7 bases. The CDR3 has 15 residues. Per germline, CDR1 KGHDR and CDR2 SFDVKD. V lost 4 bases to trimming and J lost 4 bases; unmatched junction nucleotides: 8. CDR3 loop: CATSDPTGDPETQYF. The CDR3 coding sequence is TGTGCCACCAGTGACCCAACAGGGGACCCAGAGACCCAGTACTTC.